This T cell receptor beta chain was profiled in a study of glioma-infiltrating T cells after dendritic cell vaccination. Generated by immunoSEQ multiplex PCR, the TCRdb table keeps only in-frame clones and is missing some. The sample has about 58,000 clones, roughly 84% seen once. The germline gives CDR1 SQVTM, CDR2 ANQGSEA. CDR3 length equals 15 residues. Trimming removed 2 bases at V and 2 bases at J, with 12 bases between. Time point defined: after dendritic cell vaccination, including at tumor progression/relapse. The material sequenced was blood, taken after dendritic cell vaccination. The sequence derives from a human donor with glioblastoma. The chain recombines TRBV29-1 with TRBJ2-2, with a possible D match to TRBD1 (6 bases). The CDR3 spells CSVELPDRNTGELFF. The CDR3 coding sequence is TGCAGCGTTGAACTTCCGGACAGAAACACCGGGGAGCTGTTTTTT.